This paragraph covers one T cell receptor (beta chain) sequence. The sample is drawn from a study of blood T cell repertoires in COVID-19. Original analysis: Reference gene primer amplification gave estimated nucleated cell counts. TCRdb's copy holds only in-frame clones and misses some; the assay was immunoSEQ multiplex PCR. That table is the source of V, J and clone size, and D and trimming were worked out from the DNA. The sample holds about 75,000 clones; around 89% are singletons and the top ten take 5% to 7%. V was pared by 5 bases and J by 4 bases, with 7 bases of the junction left unmatched. Germline assignment: CDR1 SGHVS and CDR2 FQNEAQ. The CDR3 totals 15 residues.

The clonotype was recovered from a woman in her sixties or seventies with acute or convalescent COVID-19. This chain connects TRBV7-8 to TRBJ1-5; 8 bases fit TRBD1. The source material was peripheral blood. As DNA, the CDR3 is TGTGCCAGCAGCCCAGGACAGGGTCTGAATCAGCCCCAGCATTTT. It is translated as CASSPGQGLNQPQHF.